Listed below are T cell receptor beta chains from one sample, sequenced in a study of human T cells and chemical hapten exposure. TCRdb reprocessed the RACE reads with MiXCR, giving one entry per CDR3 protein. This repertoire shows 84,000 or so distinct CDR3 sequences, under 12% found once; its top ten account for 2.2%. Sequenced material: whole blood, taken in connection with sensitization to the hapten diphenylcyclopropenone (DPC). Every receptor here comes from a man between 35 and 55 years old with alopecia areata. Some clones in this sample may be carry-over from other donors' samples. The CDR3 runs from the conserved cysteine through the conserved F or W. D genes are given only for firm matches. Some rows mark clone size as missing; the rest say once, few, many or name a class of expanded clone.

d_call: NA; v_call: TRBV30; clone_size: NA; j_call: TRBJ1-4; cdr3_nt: TGTGCCTGGAGGGGTGAAAAACTGTTTTTT; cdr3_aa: CAWRGEKLFF
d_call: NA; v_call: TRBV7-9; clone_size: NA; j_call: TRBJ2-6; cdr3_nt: TGTGCCAGCAGCCCATTCGGAGGCAGCCCTACTGGGGCCAACGTCCTGACTTTC; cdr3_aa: CASSPFGGSPTGANVLTF
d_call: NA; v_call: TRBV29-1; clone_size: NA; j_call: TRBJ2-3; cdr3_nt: TGCAGCGCCGAGGCCACTAGCCTGCTTACGCAGTATTTT; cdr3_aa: CSAEATSLLTQYF
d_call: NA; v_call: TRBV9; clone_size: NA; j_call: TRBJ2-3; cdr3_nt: TGTGCCAGCAGCCCAGGGGTATACAATACAGATACGCAGTATTTT; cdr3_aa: CASSPGVYNTDTQYF
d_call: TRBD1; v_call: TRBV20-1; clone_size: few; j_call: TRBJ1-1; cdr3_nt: TGCAGTGCAGGACAGGCGGACACTGAAGCTTTCTTT; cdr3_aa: CSAGQADTEAFF
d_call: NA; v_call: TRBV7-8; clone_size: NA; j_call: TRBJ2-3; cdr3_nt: TGTGCCAGCAGCTTAGGGTCACTAGCCTATAGCACAGATACGCAGTATTTT; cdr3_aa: CASSLGSLAYSTDTQYF
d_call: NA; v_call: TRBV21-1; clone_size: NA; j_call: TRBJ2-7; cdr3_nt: TGTGCCAGCAGCATACAAAAGACGACAGTGCCTCGGGGAGAGCAGTACTTC; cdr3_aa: CASSIQKTTVPRGEQYF
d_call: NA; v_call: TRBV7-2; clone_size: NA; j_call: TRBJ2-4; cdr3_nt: TGTGCCAGCAGCCAACAGGAGGTTCAGTACTTC; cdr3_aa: CASSQQEVQYF
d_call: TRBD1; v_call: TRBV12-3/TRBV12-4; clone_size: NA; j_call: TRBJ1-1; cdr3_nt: TGTGCCAGCAGTTTTGGTGACAGGGTCCTTGAAGCTTTCTTT; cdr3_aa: CASSFGDRVLEAFF
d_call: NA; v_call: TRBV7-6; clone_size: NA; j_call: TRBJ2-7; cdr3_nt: TGTGCCAGCAGCTTAACGCAGGGTTCTCACGAGCAGTACTTC; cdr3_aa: CASSLTQGSHEQYF
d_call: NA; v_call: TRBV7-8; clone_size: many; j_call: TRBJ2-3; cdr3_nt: TGTGCCAGCAGCCGGGGAGGTGGCACAGATACGCAGTATTTT; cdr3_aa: CASSRGGGTDTQYF
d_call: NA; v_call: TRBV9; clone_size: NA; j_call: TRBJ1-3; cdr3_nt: TGTGCCAGCAGCCCTAACCCCCGGAGCTCTGGAAACACCATATATTTT; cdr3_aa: CASSPNPRSSGNTIYF
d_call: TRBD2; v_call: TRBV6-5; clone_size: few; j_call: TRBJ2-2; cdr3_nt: TGTGCCAGCAGTTACGGGGGGAGGGGCAGAACGAACACCGGGGAGCTGTTTTTT; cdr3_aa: CASSYGGRGRTNTGELFF
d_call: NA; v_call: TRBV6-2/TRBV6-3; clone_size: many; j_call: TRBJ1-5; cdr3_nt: TGTGCCAGCAGTATATTCACAGTGGCCCCCAATCAGCCCCAGCATTTT; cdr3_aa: CASSIFTVAPNQPQHF
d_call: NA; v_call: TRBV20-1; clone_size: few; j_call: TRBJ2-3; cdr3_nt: TGCAGTGCTAGTCACGCTAGCGGCACAGATACGCAGTATTTT; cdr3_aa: CSASHASGTDTQYF
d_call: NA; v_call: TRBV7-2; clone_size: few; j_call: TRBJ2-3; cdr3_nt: TGTGCCAGCAGCTCACGGGGGGCGGGAGACACAGATACGCAGTATTTT; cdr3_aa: CASSSRGAGDTDTQYF
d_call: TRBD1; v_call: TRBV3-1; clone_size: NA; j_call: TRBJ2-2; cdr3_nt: TGTGCCAGCAGCCTGGGACAGGGCAACACCGGGGAGCTGTTTTTT; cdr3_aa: CASSLGQGNTGELFF
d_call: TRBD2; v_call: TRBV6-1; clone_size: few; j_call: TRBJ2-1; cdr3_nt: TGTGCCAGCAGTGGGCTAGCGGGAGTTAATGAGCAGTTCTTC; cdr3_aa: CASSGLAGVNEQFF
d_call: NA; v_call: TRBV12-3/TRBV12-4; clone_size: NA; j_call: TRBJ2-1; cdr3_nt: TGTGCCAGCAGTTTTAGTAGATCCCTCAATGAGCAGTTCTTC; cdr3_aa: CASSFSRSLNEQFF
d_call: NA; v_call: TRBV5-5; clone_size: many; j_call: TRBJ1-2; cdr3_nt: TGTGCCAGCAGCTTGAGGCTCCTCTATGGCTACACCTTC; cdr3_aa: CASSLRLLYGYTF
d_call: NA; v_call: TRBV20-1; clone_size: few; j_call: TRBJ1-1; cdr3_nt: TGCAGTGCGCCGACAGGACGGAACACTGAAGCTTTCTTT; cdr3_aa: CSAPTGRNTEAFF
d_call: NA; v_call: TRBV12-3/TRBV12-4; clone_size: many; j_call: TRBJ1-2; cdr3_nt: TGTGCCAGCAGTTTATGGGGGAGGAATGGCTACACCTTC; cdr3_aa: CASSLWGRNGYTF
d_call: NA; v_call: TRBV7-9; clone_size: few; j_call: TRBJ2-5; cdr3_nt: TGTGCCAGCAGTCCGGTCCAATCCTCCCTCGGGACCCAGTACTTC; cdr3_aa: CASSPVQSSLGTQYF
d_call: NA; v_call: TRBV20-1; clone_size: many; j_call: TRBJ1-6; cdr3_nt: TGCAGTGCAAAGGGTGGGGGCTGGATATCGAGCTCCTATAATTCACCCCTCCACTTT; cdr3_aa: CSAKGGGWISSSYNSPLHF
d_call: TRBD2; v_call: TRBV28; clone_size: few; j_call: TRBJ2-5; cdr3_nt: TGTGCCAGCAGTTCCCCATTCTTGGCGGGAGGGCACGAGACCCAGTACTTC; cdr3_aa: CASSSPFLAGGHETQYF
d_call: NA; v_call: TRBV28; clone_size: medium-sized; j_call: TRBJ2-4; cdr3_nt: TGTGCCAGCGCTGGGTCTGTTAAAAACATTCAGTACTTC; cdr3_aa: CASAGSVKNIQYF
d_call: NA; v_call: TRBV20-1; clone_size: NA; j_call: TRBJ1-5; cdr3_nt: TGCAGAGCTAGACCCTCCGCGGGGACCAATCAGCCCCAGCATTTT; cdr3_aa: CRARPSAGTNQPQHF
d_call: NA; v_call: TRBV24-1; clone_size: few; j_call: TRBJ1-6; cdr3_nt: TGTGCCACCAGTTCGGGGGCGAATTCACCCCTCCACTTT; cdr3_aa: CATSSGANSPLHF
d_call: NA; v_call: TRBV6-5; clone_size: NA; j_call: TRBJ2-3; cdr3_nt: TGTGCCAGCAGTTCACTAGGTGGCATCACAGATACGCAGTATTTT; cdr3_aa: CASSSLGGITDTQYF
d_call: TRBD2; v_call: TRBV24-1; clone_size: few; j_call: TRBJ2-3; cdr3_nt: TGTGCCACCAGTGATTTGTACACTAGCGGGGGGACAGATACGCAGTATTTT; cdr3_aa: CATSDLYTSGGTDTQYF
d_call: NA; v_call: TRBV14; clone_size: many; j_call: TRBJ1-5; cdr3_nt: TGTGCCAGCAGCGGCAGCCCGGGGCAGCCCCAGCATTTT; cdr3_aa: CASSGSPGQPQHF
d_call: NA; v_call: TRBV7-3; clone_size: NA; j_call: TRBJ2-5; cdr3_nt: TGTGCCAGCAGCTTAACCAAGCAAGAGACCCAGTACTTC; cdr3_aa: CASSLTKQETQYF
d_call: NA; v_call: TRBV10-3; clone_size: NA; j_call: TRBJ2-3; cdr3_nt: TGTGCCATCAGTGATTTAGAAGATACGCAGTATTTT; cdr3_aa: CAISDLEDTQYF
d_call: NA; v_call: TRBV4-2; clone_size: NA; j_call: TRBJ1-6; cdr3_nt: TGTGCCAGCAGCCAAGTGGGGAGGGTGACCCTCCACTTT; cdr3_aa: CASSQVGRVTLHF
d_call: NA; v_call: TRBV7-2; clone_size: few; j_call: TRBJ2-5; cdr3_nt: TGTGCCAGCAGCACAGGGAATCAAGAGACCCAGTACTTC; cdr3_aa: CASSTGNQETQYF
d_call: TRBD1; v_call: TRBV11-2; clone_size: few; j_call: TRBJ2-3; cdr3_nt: TGTGCCAGCAGCCGAGCTGGCAGGGGGCGCACAGATACGCAGTATTTT; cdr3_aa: CASSRAGRGRTDTQYF
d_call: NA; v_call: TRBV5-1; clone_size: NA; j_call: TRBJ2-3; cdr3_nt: TGCGCCAGCAGCTTGGCCTTGGCAGATACGCAGTATTTT; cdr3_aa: CASSLALADTQYF
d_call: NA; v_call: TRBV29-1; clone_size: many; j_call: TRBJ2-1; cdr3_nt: TGCAGCGCCGCAGGATACTCCTACAATGAGCAGTTCTTC; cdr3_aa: CSAAGYSYNEQFF
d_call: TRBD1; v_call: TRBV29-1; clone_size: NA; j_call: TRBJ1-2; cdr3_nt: TGCAGCGTTGGAGTCGGACAGGATACCGGCTATGGCTACACCTTC; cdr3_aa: CSVGVGQDTGYGYTF
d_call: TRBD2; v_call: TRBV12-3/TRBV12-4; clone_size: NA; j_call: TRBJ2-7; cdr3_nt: TGTGCCAGCAGTTTAGCCGGGACTAGCGGTTACGAGCAGTACTTC; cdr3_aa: CASSLAGTSGYEQYF
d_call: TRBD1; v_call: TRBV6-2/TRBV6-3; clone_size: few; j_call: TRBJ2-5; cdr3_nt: TGTGCCAGCAGTTTACCGGGACAGGGGGAGAAGACCCAGTACTTC; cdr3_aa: CASSLPGQGEKTQYF
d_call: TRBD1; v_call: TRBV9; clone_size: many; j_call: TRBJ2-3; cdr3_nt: TGTGCCAGCAGTGCCCGACAGGGGGGAGGCACAGATACGCAGTATTTT; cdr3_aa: CASSARQGGGTDTQYF
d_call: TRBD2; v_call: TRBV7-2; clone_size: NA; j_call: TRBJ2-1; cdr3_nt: TGTGCCAGTCAGGACGGGGGGTCCTACAATGAGCAGTTCTTC; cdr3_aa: CASQDGGSYNEQFF
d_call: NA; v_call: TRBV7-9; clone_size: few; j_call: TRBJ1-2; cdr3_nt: TGTGCCAGCAGCTTCGAAAACTATGGCTACACCTTC; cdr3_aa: CASSFENYGYTF
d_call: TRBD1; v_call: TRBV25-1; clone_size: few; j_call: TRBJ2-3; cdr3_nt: TGTGCCAGCACCCGGGACAGGGCAGATACGCAGTATTTT; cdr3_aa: CASTRDRADTQYF
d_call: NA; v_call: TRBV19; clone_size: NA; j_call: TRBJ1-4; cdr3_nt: TGTGCCAGTAGTACCTTCCTCGATGGGGGTGAAAAACTGTTTTTT; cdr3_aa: CASSTFLDGGEKLFF
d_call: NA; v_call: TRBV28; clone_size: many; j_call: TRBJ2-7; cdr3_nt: TGTGCCAGCAGTTTGCTCCCGTCGTTCAACGAGCAGTACTTC; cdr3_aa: CASSLLPSFNEQYF
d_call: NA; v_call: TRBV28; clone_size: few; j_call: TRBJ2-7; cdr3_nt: TGTGCCAGCAGTTTATTCGACATTAAGCGCTACGAGCAGTACTTC; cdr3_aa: CASSLFDIKRYEQYF
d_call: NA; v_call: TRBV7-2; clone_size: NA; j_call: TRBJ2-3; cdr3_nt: TGTGCCAGCAGCCAAGGGACGGGTGGAGGGGGATTCACAGATACGCAGTATTTT; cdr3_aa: CASSQGTGGGGFTDTQYF
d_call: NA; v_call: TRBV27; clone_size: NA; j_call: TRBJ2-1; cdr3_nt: TGTGCCAGCACTCCACCCGGCGGGACCTACAATGAGCAGTTCTTC; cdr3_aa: CASTPPGGTYNEQFF